The rows below give T cell receptor beta chains drawn from one sample of a study of cytomegalovirus exposure and HLA in healthy donors. The method was immunoSEQ multiplex PCR; TCRdb's version includes in-frame clones alone and lacks a portion of them. The sample carries around 67,000 clones, about 60% recorded once. Sequencing was carried out using PBMCs. These receptors originate from a woman in her fifties or sixties in good health and CMV-seronegative. Each CDR3 is given with its conserved first and last residue. The D gene is left open where the match is weak. Size values are once, few and many counts, or a class for expanded clones, and some rows have none.

D	size	V	J	DNA	CDR3
TRBD1	few	TRBV27	TRBJ2-7	TGTGCCAGCAGGACAGGGGAATCTAGGGTTGGTTCCTACGAGCAGTACTTC	CASRTGESRVGSYEQYF
TRBD2	NA	TRBV5-1	TRBJ2-7	TGCGCCAGCAGGCGGGGGGCCTACGAGCAGTACTTC	CASRRGAYEQYF
NA	NA	TRBV29-1	TRBJ1-2	TGCAGCGTTGCCGTGGGGGGGGCAGGCTATGGCTACACCTTC	CSVAVGGAGYGYTF
TRBD1	NA	TRBV5-1	TRBJ1-4	TGCGCCAGCAGCTCCGAAGGGGGCGCTGAAAAACTGTTTTTT	CASSSEGGAEKLFF
TRBD1	NA	TRBV6-5	TRBJ1-6	TGTGCCAGCAGTGGGGACAGGATCGCGCCCCTCCACTTT	CASSGDRIAPLHF
NA	NA	TRBV28	TRBJ1-5	TGTGCCAGCACTTCTTTGGCCCCAAACCTTCGACAGCAGCACCAGCCCCAGCATTTT	CASTSLAPNLRQQHQPQHF
NA	few	TRBV5-1	TRBJ1-2	TGCGCCAGCAGCTGGACACTGAGACAACGGAGAACTAACTATGGCTACACCTTC	CASSWTLRQRRTNYGYTF
NA	NA	TRBV15	TRBJ1-1	TGTGCCACCACCCCAAGGTTAGGGGGCACTGAAGCTTTCTTT	CATTPRLGGTEAFF
TRBD2	NA	TRBV27	TRBJ2-1	TGTGCCAGCAGTTTATCGGGACTAGCGGGTGGGAGCTCCTACAATGAGCAGTTCTTC	CASSLSGLAGGSSYNEQFF
TRBD1	NA	TRBV5-4	TRBJ1-4	TGTGCCAGCAGCAAGGGGGGGACAGGGGGAGAAAAACTGTTTTTT	CASSKGGTGGEKLFF
NA	NA	TRBV15	TRBJ2-5	TGTGCCACCAGCAGAGATGTATGGGGGCGAGGCCAGTACTTC	CATSRDVWGRGQYF
NA	NA	TRBV19	TRBJ2-2	TGTGCCAGTAGTATCTCAGGGGACACCGGGGAGCTGTTTTTT	CASSISGDTGELFF
NA	NA	TRBV7-9	TRBJ2-1	TGTGCCAGCAGCCCAAGCCCCTTAGAGGATGAGCAGTTCTTC	CASSPSPLEDEQFF
NA	NA	TRBV5-6	TRBJ1-1	TGTGCCAGCTCGGGGAATCTATACCGTGCCGAAGCTTTCTTT	CASSGNLYRAEAFF
TRBD1	NA	TRBV19	TRBJ2-5	TGTGCCAGTAGTATCTCGACAGGGACGGGAGAGACCCAGTACTTC	CASSISTGTGETQYF
TRBD1	NA	TRBV11-1	TRBJ2-7	TGTGCCAGCAGCTATGGACAGGTGAACTACGAGCAGTACTTC	CASSYGQVNYEQYF
NA	NA	TRBV7-6	TRBJ1-4	TGTGCCAGCAGCTTATACAGGGAAAATGAAAAACTGTTTTTT	CASSLYRENEKLFF
NA	once	TRBV13	TRBJ2-3	TGTGCCAGCAGCTCGTCCACAGATACGCAGTATTTT	CASSSSTDTQYF
NA	NA	TRBV28	TRBJ1-2	TGTGCCAGCAGTTTATTGCGTAGGGGTTATGGCTACACCTTC	CASSLLRRGYGYTF
NA	NA	TRBV7-3	TRBJ2-2	TGTGACAGCAGCTTAACGTATCCTCCTTCGGGGGCCGGGGAGCTGTTTTTT	CDSSLTYPPSGAGELFF
TRBD1	NA	TRBV29-1	TRBJ1-1	TGCAGCGCACAGGGGGCGAACACTGAAGCTTTCTTT	CSAQGANTEAFF
TRBD1	NA	TRBV27	TRBJ1-1	TGTGCCAGCACCCGGACAGGACTGAACACTGAAGCTTTCTTT	CASTRTGLNTEAFF
NA	NA	TRBV7-3	TRBJ1-1	TGTGCCAGCAGCTTAATTGCAGGGCTCACTGAAGCTTTCTTT	CASSLIAGLTEAFF
TRBD2	NA	TRBV7-2	TRBJ2-7	TGTGCCAGCAGCTTAGATCCGAGCGGGGACTTACGGTACTTC	CASSLDPSGDLRYF
NA	few	TRBV6-5	TRBJ1-2	TGTGCCAGCAGCCAAGACAGCCTTAGGGGCTACACCTTC	CASSQDSLRGYTF
TRBD1	NA	TRBV28	TRBJ1-4	TGTGCCAGCAGGGACAGGGGGAGGGAAAAACTGTTTTTT	CASRDRGREKLFF
NA	NA	TRBV25-1	TRBJ1-1	TGTGCCAGCACCCCGAGGAGTCTGGCTGAAGCTTTCTTT	CASTPRSLAEAFF
TRBD1	NA	TRBV6-5	TRBJ1-2	TGTGCCAGCAGTTACCGGACAGGGGTCAATGGCTACACCTTC	CASSYRTGVNGYTF
NA	NA	TRBV28	TRBJ2-5	TGTGCCAGCAGTATCGGGTGGGAGACCCAGTACTTC	CASSIGWETQYF
NA	NA	TRBV5-6	TRBJ2-7	TGTGCCAGCAGCTTGACAGTGATTTACGAGCAGTACTTC	CASSLTVIYEQYF
TRBD1	NA	TRBV7-9	TRBJ1-1	TGTGCCAGCAGCTTATCGGACAGGGTTAACACTGAAGCTTTCTTT	CASSLSDRVNTEAFF
NA	NA	TRBV25-1	TRBJ1-1	TGTGCCAGCAGTGAATATCTCCGGGACACTGAAGCTTTCTTT	CASSEYLRDTEAFF
NA	NA	TRBV7-3	TRBJ2-3	TGTGCCAGCAGCTTAACGTCTGTGAGCACAGATACGCAGTATTTT	CASSLTSVSTDTQYF
NA	few	TRBV6-6	TRBJ2-7	TGTGCCAGCAGCCCATCTATCCCCCATTACGAGCAGTACTTC	CASSPSIPHYEQYF
NA	NA	TRBV19	TRBJ1-2	TGTGCCAGTAGTATCTATGATGGTGGCTACACCTTC	CASSIYDGGYTF
TRBD2	once	TRBV9	TRBJ2-7	TGTGCCAGCAGCGCACAAGTCTCGACTAGCGGTCCCTACGAGCAGTACTTC	CASSAQVSTSGPYEQYF
NA	NA	TRBV2	TRBJ1-4	TGTGCCAGCAGTGACAGGGTATCCGTCCAGAAGGAAAAACTGTTTTTT	CASSDRVSVQKEKLFF
NA	few	TRBV7-2	TRBJ1-2	TGTGCCAGCAGCTTTGAGGCAAACTATGGCTACACCTTC	CASSFEANYGYTF
TRBD1	NA	TRBV5-4	TRBJ1-1	TGTGCCAGCAGCTTGAGACAGGGGACTGAAGCTTTCTTT	CASSLRQGTEAFF
NA	NA	TRBV29-1	TRBJ1-2	TGCAGCGTTAAGCGGGACACCATCTCGTATGGCTACACCTTC	CSVKRDTISYGYTF
TRBD1	once	TRBV14	TRBJ1-2	TGTGCCAGCAGCCTGCGACAGGGTTGGAACTATGGCTACACCTTC	CASSLRQGWNYGYTF
NA	NA	TRBV20-1	TRBJ1-2	TGCAGTGCTAGGAGTAACTATGGCTACACCTTC	CSARSNYGYTF
TRBD1	NA	TRBV7-2	TRBJ1-2	TGTGCCAGCAGCTATTCACGTCAGGGGGCTTATGGCTACACCTTC	CASSYSRQGAYGYTF
NA	NA	TRBV19	TRBJ1-1	TGTGCCAGTACTACAGGGTTAATGAACACTGAAGCTTTCTTT	CASTTGLMNTEAFF
NA	NA	TRBV29-1	TRBJ2-5	TGCAGCGTTATAGGGGATGGAGAGACCCAGTACTTC	CSVIGDGETQYF
TRBD2	NA	TRBV6-5	TRBJ2-5	TGTGCCAGCAGTTACTCTGGCGGGAGGGCCCGAGAGACCCAGTACTTC	CASSYSGGRARETQYF
NA	NA	TRBV28	TRBJ1-2	TGTGCCAGCAGTCCCCGGGGATATCGGAACACCTTC	CASSPRGYRNTF
TRBD2	few	TRBV7-3	TRBJ2-3	TGTGCCAGCAGCTTACGAGCGGGAACCGCAGATACGCAGTATTTT	CASSLRAGTADTQYF
TRBD2	NA	TRBV19	TRBJ2-4	TGTGCCAGTAGAGGCGGGAGGGCCGTAGGAGCCAAAAACATTCAGTACTTC	CASRGGRAVGAKNIQYF
TRBD2	few	TRBV2	TRBJ2-4	TGTGCCAGCAAACTAGCGGACATTCAGTACTTC	CASKLADIQYF